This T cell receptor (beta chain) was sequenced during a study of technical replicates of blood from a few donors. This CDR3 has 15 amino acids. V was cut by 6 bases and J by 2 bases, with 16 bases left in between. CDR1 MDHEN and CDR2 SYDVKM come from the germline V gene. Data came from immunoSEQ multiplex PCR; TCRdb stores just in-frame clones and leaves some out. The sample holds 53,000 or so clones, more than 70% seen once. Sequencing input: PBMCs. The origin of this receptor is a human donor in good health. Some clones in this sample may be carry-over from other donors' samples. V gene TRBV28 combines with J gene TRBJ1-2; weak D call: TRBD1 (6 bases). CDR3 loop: CASRGRGGPNYGYTF. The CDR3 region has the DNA TGTGCCAGCAGAGGGAGGGGGGGACCCAACTATGGCTACACCTTC.